These 30 T cell receptor beta chains share one sample of origin, sequenced in a study of T cells in Graves' hyperthyroidism and ophthalmopathy. Amplified TCR beta CDR3 regions derived from RNA transcripts. During a first-round RT-PCR of the TCR CDR3, the HTBI primer set was used. TCRdb reanalysed the multiplex PCR reads using MiXCR and keeps one entry per CDR3 protein. The repertoire holds 300,000 to 450,000 distinct CDR3 sequences, with 15% to 20% as singletons. Sequencing was carried out using blood. These receptors all stem from a woman in her 40s with Graves' ophthalmopathy.

J is TRBJ2-5 and V is TRBV7-9; 11 bases line up with TRBD2. This CDR3 contains 15 residues. After removal of 5 bases from V and 3 bases from J, the junction contained 5 bases not matched to a gene. Germline V gives CDR1 SEHNR, CDR2 FQNEAQ (reference sequence). The CDR3 DNA reads as TGTGCCAGCAGCCATCCGACTAGCGGGAAAGAGACCCAGTACTTC. Protein: CASSHPTSGKETQYF.

The CDR3: CAWSVGTDYQPQHF. The CDR3 region has the DNA TGTGCCTGGAGTGTTGGGACAGATTATCAGCCCCAGCATTTT. The chain couples TRBV30 to TRBJ1-5; the match to TRBD1 covers 7 bases. Germline V gene lookup returns CDR1 GTSNPN and CDR2 SVGIG (reference sequence). The CDR3 runs 14 residues. Trimming removed 0 bases from V and 5 bases from J; junction bases left unmatched: 4.

Many counts were recorded for this clonotype. The genes are TRBV20-1 and TRBJ2-7; 8 nucleotides align to TRBD1. The CDR3 is 17 residues long. Looked up from germline, CDR1 is DFQATT and CDR2 is SNEGSKA (reference sequence). The J segment lost 1 base and the V segment lost 0 bases, leaving 11 bases of the junction unmatched. In nucleotides, the CDR3 is TGCAGTGCTAGAGATGTTCCACGACAGGGGAGTTCCTACGAGCAGTACTTC. Its translation is CSARDVPRQGSSYEQYF.

CDR3 region: CASRSGTVITGELFF. Written as DNA, the CDR3 is TGCGCCAGCAGATCCGGGACTGTCATCACCGGGGAGCTGTTTTTT. The gene calls are TRBV10-2 and TRBJ2-2; the D gene is possibly TRBD2 (6 bases). Trimming took 6 bases from V and 4 from J, leaving 15 bases between them. CDR3 length equals 15 residues. The germline gives CDR1 WSHSY, CDR2 SAAADI.

V usage is TRBV9 and J usage is TRBJ2-5; D possibly corresponds to TRBD1 (5 bases). The CDR3 has 14 residues. V gave up 3 bases and J gave up 1 base, with 10 bases separating them. CDR1 and CDR2 (germline): SGDLS, YYNGEE. CDR3 amino acids: CASSDSQGQETQYF. CDR3 coding DNA: TGTGCCAGCAGCGATAGCCAGGGCCAAGAGACCCAGTACTTC.

The rearrangement links TRBV2 to TRBJ2-7, with a tentative D call TRBD2 (6 bases). V shed 3 bases and J shed 6 bases, with 12 bases lying between them. The CDR3 loop spans 13 amino acids. Germline V gene data show CDR1 as SNHLY and CDR2 as FYNNEI. The DNA for the CDR3 is TGTGCCAGCAGTGATGCGGGATCGTCCGAGCAGTACTTC. Residues: CASSDAGSSEQYF.

This clonotype has ten or more counts. The rearrangement links TRBV30 to TRBJ2-7; D may match TRBD1 or TRBD2 (6 bases each). V was pared by 4 bases and J by 5 bases, with 12 bases between. CDR3 length equals 12 residues. The germline V gene has CDR1 GTSNPN and CDR2 SVGIG (reference sequence). The CDR3 sequence is CAWTGGRDEQYF. CDR3 nucleotide sequence: TGTGCCTGGACTGGGGGGCGAGACGAGCAGTACTTC. Supplemented by reference TRBV30 and TRBJ2-7, the full variable domain reads SQTIHQWPATLVQPVGSPLSLECTVEGTSNPNLYWYRQAAGRGLQLLFYSVGIGQISSEVPQNLSASRPQDRQFILSSKKLLLSDSGFYLCAWTGGRDEQYFGPGTRLTVT.

This clonotype has a count of ten or more. The J gene is TRBJ2-2, the V gene TRBV11-2; 7 bases match TRBD2. V lost 5 bases to trimming and J lost 2 bases; unmatched junction nucleotides: 11. Germline V CDR1 and CDR2: SGHAT, FQNNGV. The CDR3 has 17 amino acids. The CDR3 DNA follows: TGTGCCAGCAGCAGAAGATCGGGACTAATAAACACCGGGGAGCTGTTTTTT. Translated, it gives CASSRRSGLINTGELFF.

This clonotype has at least ten counts. V and J are TRBV28 and TRBJ2-7; the D gene could be TRBD1 or TRBD2 (5 bases each). This CDR3 has 15 residues. Trimming took off 6 bases at V and 3 bases at J, with 18 bases between the two ends. Germline assignment: CDR1 MDHEN and CDR2 SYDVKM. The chain's CDR3 is CASSPSPGPSYEQYF. CDR3 nucleotides: TGTGCCAGCAGCCCTAGCCCAGGGCCCAGCTACGAGCAGTACTTC.

There are many counts of this clonotype. This chain uses TRBV20-1 with TRBJ1-5; TRBD1 agrees at 12 bases. The V and J ends lost 1 base and 5 bases, in that order; junction bases with no gene match: 6. Germline V gives CDR1 DFQATT, CDR2 SNEGSKA (reference sequence). The CDR3 runs 16 residues. The CDR3 bases are TGCAGTGCTAGAGTTTGGGACAGGGGGCCCGATCAGCCCCAGCATTTT. Translation: CSARVWDRGPDQPQHF.

This clonotype was counted between two and nine times. It may be a read error: a sequence one base away is much more abundant. The chain couples TRBV28 to TRBJ1-2; 8 bases are a match to TRBD1. The CDR3 consists of 13 residues. J lost 6 bases, V lost 6 bases, and 6 bases had no gene match. Germline CDR1 MDHEN, CDR2 SYDVKM. In nucleotides, the CDR3 is TGTGCCAGCAGGAACCTGGACAGGGATGGCTACACCTTC. Translated: CASRNLDRDGYTF.

At least ten counts were recorded for this clonotype. This chain connects TRBV30 to TRBJ1-2, with 8 bases that match TRBD1. Per the germline V gene, CDR1 is GTSNPN and CDR2 is SVGIG (reference sequence). The J segment lost 4 bases and the V segment lost 0 bases, leaving 7 bases of the junction unmatched. The CDR3 totals 15 residues. CDR3 amino acids: CAWSVGTGRGYGYTF. In nucleotides, the CDR3 is TGTGCCTGGAGTGTAGGGACAGGTCGGGGCTATGGCTACACCTTC.

The sample holds many counts of this clonotype. The chain recombines TRBV2 with TRBJ1-5, with 7 positions matching TRBD1. V lost 8 bases, J lost 4 bases, and 11 bases stayed unmatched. Germline V gene lookup returns CDR1 SNHLY and CDR2 FYNNEI. The CDR3 runs 15 residues. CDR3 loop: CASSSGTEANQPQHF. The CDR3 DNA is TGTGCCAGCTCGTCCGGGACAGAGGCAAATCAGCCCCAGCATTTT.

This clonotype was counted many times. The gene calls are TRBV28 and TRBJ2-5, with 7 bases aligning to TRBD1. Germline values: CDR1 MDHEN, CDR2 SYDVKM. The CDR3 loop spans 15 amino acids. Trimming at V came to 3 bases and at J to 5 bases, leaving 9 bases not matched to a gene. CDR3 loop: CASSFGTGAWETQYF. The CDR3 coding sequence is TGTGCCAGCAGTTTCGGTACAGGGGCTTGGGAGACCCAGTACTTC.

There are many counts of this clonotype. The chain recombines TRBV28 with TRBJ1-3; no definite D call. CDR3 length: 16 residues. Germline V gene lookup returns CDR1 MDHEN and CDR2 SYDVKM. V dropped 2 bases and J dropped 0 bases, with 11 bases sitting between them. The CDR3 is CASSLRVQFSGNTIYF. The CDR3 DNA reads TGTGCCAGCAGTTTACGGGTCCAGTTCTCTGGAAACACCATATATTTT.

This clonotype has a count of ten or more. The rearrangement uses TRBV3-1 and TRBJ2-2; 12 positions agree with TRBD2. V lost 3 bases and J lost 6; bases outside the gene matches: 5. CDR3 size: 16 residues. Germline V gene sequence: CDR1 LGHDT, CDR2 YNNKEL (reference sequence). In DNA form, the CDR3 reads TGTGCCAGCAGCCATGACCGACTAGCGGGAGCCGGGGAGCTGTTTTTT. It is translated as CASSHDRLAGAGELFF.

A remark on this clonotype: One base away lies a much larger clone, so this may be a sequencing read error. J is TRBJ1-2 and V is TRBV9; possibly TRBD1 for D (6 bases). The CDR3 spans 15 residues. Looked up from germline, CDR1 is SGDLS and CDR2 is YYNGEE. The CDR3 sequence is CTSSVKQGDNYGYTF. DNA for the CDR3: TGTACCAGCAGCGTAAAACAGGGTGATAACTATGGCTACACCTTC. Filled out from reference TRBV9 and TRBJ1-2, the complete variable domain reads DSGVTQTPKHLITATGQRVTLRCSPRSGDLSVYWYQQSLDQGLQFLIQYYNGEERAKGNILERFSAQQFPDLHSELNLSSLELGDSALYFCTSSVKQGDNYGYTFGSGTRLTVV.

This clonotype has at least ten counts. The chain employs TRBV28 and TRBJ2-7, with 8 bases aligning to TRBD1. The junction had 9 bases not matched to a gene; V was cut back by 7 bases and J by 4 bases. From germline, CDR1 is MDHEN and CDR2 SYDVKM. This CDR3 region has 14 residues. The CDR3 DNA reads as TGTGCCAGCACCCGTCGGACAGGGAGGTACGAGCAGTACTTC. Amino acids: CASTRRTGRYEQYF.

In this sample, this clonotype turned up many times. This rearrangement joins TRBV14 to TRBJ1-1, with TRBD1 as a possible D gene (5 bases). The CDR3 contains 15 residues. The V and J ends lost 5 bases and 0 bases respectively, with 13 bases between them. Germline V gives CDR1 SGHDN, CDR2 FVKESK. The CDR3 here is CASSSIRAMNTEAFF. For the CDR3, the DNA is TGTGCCAGCAGCTCAATCAGGGCCATGAACACTGAAGCTTTCTTT.

This clonotype has ten or more counts. The chain recombines TRBV29-1 with TRBJ2-7; possible D gene TRBD2, 6 bases. The CDR3 is made up of 13 amino acids. Trimming cost V 4 bases and J 1 base, with 11 bases left between them. The V gene's germline CDR1 is SQVTM and CDR2 ANQGSEA. The CDR3 bases are TGCAGCGTTGGGGACTTTTCTTCCTACGAGCAGTACTTC. Translating gives CSVGDFSSYEQYF.

In its sample, this clonotype was seen many times. The V gene is TRBV30, the J gene TRBJ1-1; 7 nucleotides agree with TRBD1. J gave up 6 bases and V 4 bases, and 11 bases lay outside the gene matches. The CDR3 runs 14 residues. Germline loops: CDR1 GTSNPN, CDR2 SVGIG (reference sequence). The CDR3 nucleotides read TGTGCCTGGAATGTTGGACAGGCGGGGGCTGAAGCTTTCTTT. It specifies CAWNVGQAGAEAFF.

At least ten counts were recorded for this clonotype. The rearrangement joins TRBV9 to TRBJ1-1; 9 bases match TRBD1. V lost 4 bases to trimming and J lost 4 bases; unmatched junction nucleotides: 11. CDR1 is SGDLS and CDR2 is YYNGEE in the germline V gene. This CDR3 contains 16 residues. The CDR3 sequence is CASSRGQGRLGTEAFF. CDR3 nucleotides: TGTGCCAGCAGCCGGGGACAGGGTCGGTTGGGCACTGAAGCTTTCTTT.

In its sample, this clonotype was seen many times. This chain connects TRBV12-3 or TRBV12-4 to TRBJ1-1; unclear D gene. This CDR3 region has 13 residues. V lost 3 bases and J 1 base, leaving 6 bases between the germline ends. The CDR3 DNA reads as TGTGCCAGCAGTTTTTGGACGAACACTGAAGCTTTCTTT. It is translated as CASSFWTNTEAFF.

This clonotype was seen repeatedly, ten times or more. The chain is built from TRBV11-2 and TRBJ1-2; 7 bases agree with TRBD1. The CDR3 runs to 17 residues. V lost 6 bases to trimming and J lost 4 bases; unmatched junction nucleotides: 17. CDR1 SGHAT and CDR2 FQNNGV come from the germline V gene. CDR3: CASRRDSGTREVYGYTF. The CDR3 region has the DNA TGTGCCAGCAGACGGGACAGCGGAACGAGGGAAGTCTATGGCTACACCTTC.

V is TRBV5-1 and J is TRBJ1-1; 8 nucleotides line up with TRBD1. The CDR3 consists of 15 residues. Germline CDR1 is SGHRS and CDR2 is YFSETQ. With V trimmed by 3 bases and J by 6 bases, 10 bases remained unmatched. The CDR3 region is CASSSAQGGPAEAFF. The CDR3, as DNA: TGCGCCAGCAGCTCCGCACAGGGGGGGCCCGCTGAAGCTTTCTTT.

A remark on this clonotype: Germline is not matched at one junction end, which may reflect a read error. The chain combines TRBV12-3 or TRBV12-4 with TRBJ1-2, with D tentatively TRBD1 (5 bases). The CDR3 runs 11 residues. Here the CDR3 reads CANSLGRAYNF. The CDR3 region has the DNA TGTGCCAACAGTTTAGGCAGGGCCTACAACTTC.

This clonotype has a handful of counts. The chain couples TRBV3-1 to TRBJ2-4; TRBD2 matches 8 bases. Germline-derived CDR1 and CDR2 are LGHDT and YNNKEL (reference sequence). Trimming removed 1 base from V and 6 bases from J; junction bases left unmatched: 5. The CDR3 is made up of 15 amino acids. The CDR3 reads CASSQGISGGNIQYF. CDR3 coding DNA: TGTGCCAGCAGCCAAGGAATCAGCGGGGGAAACATTCAGTACTTC.

This clonotype has at least ten counts. CDR3: CASSPMTSAIYEQYF. For the CDR3, the DNA is TGTGCCAGCAGCCCTATGACTAGCGCCATCTACGAGCAGTACTTC. The chain links TRBV12-3 or TRBV12-4 to TRBJ2-7; 8 positions match TRBD2. CDR3 size: 15 residues. J gave up 3 bases and V 6 bases, and 10 bases lay outside the gene matches.

Only a few counts were recorded for this clonotype. The chain carries TRBV7-2 and TRBJ2-5; 10 nucleotides align to TRBD2. CDR3 length: 16 amino acids. The J segment lost 4 bases and the V segment lost 7 bases, leaving 12 bases of the junction unmatched. CDR1 and CDR2 from the germline V gene are SGHTA and FQGNSA. The CDR3, as DNA: TGTGCCAGCACCCGGATTAGCGGGAGGAACGGAGAGACCCAGTACTTC. It encodes CASTRISGRNGETQYF. The full variable domain, completed using reference TRBV7-2 and TRBJ2-5, is GAGVSQSPSNKVTEKGKDVELRCDPISGHTALYWYRQSLGQGLEFLIYFQGNSAPDKSGLPSDRFSAERTGGSVSTLTIQRTQQEDSAVYLCASTRISGRNGETQYFGPGTRLLVL.

This clonotype has at least ten counts. This chain connects TRBV9 to TRBJ2-1; weak D call: TRBD2 (6 bases). V was pared by 4 bases and J by 6 bases, with 11 bases between. Germline CDR1 reads SGDLS; CDR2 reads YYNGEE. CDR3 length: 13 amino acids. CDR3 DNA: TGTGCCAGCAGCTCTAGGAGGGCCAATGAGCAGTTCTTC. Protein product: CASSSRRANEQFF.